Listed below are T cell receptor beta chains from one sample, sequenced in a study of T cell responses to AZD1222 COVID-19 vaccine. Measured with immunoSEQ multiplex PCR; TCRdb has only the in-frame clones, and not every one. The data contain 100,000 to 150,000 clones, about 88% of them singletons. Sequencing was performed on peripheral blood, taken on day 0 of AZD1222 vaccination. Receptor source: an adult in good health. The CDR3 runs from the conserved cysteine through the conserved F or W.

>TRBJ1-1|TRBV12-5
CASGLEMNTEAFF
>TRBJ2-1|TRBV29-1
CSVQARLVLHSYNEQFF
>TRBJ2-2|TRBV7-3
CASSSGTGGTGELFF
>TRBJ1-3|TRBV13
CASSSGQGRHSGNTIYF
>TRBJ1-4|TRBV7-2
CASSPRDRGANEKLFF
>TRBJ2-7|TRBV5-5
CASSPGQSYEQYF
>TRBJ2-1|TRBV13
CASSLYSRTSGRGSYNEQFF
>TRBJ1-3|TRBV6-6
CASSYSGGNTIYF
>TRBJ2-7|TRBV7-2
CASSSRLVSYEQYF
>TRBJ1-2|TRBV27
CASSLRQENYGYTF
>TRBJ2-5|TRBV5-5
CASSSTGSLVETQYF
>TRBJ2-7|TRBV7-2
CASSSRPIGKGGSYEQYF
>TRBJ1-3|TRBV13
CASSLRRGRIAGNTIYF
>TRBJ1-2|TRBV5-4
CASSLSRGYGYTF
>TRBJ2-1|TRBV5-1
CASYGKGTFNEQFF
>TRBJ1-1|TRBV6-1
CASSVPRGGRGTEAFF
>TRBJ2-1|TRBV19
CASSPGLPHHYNEQFF
>TRBJ1-2|TRBV5-1
CASSSGQGASYGYTF
>TRBJ1-1|TRBV5-6
CASSLVQGAETEAFF
>TRBJ1-2|TRBV5-1
CASSPGDLYGYTF
>TRBJ2-3|TRBV27
CASSPLRSGGRPSTDTQYF
>TRBJ1-1|TRBV18
CASSPRQGARGTEAFF
>TRBJ2-7|TRBV29-1
CSVEEQGASYEQYF
>TRBJ2-7|TRBV6-1
CASSEHRTEQYF
>TRBJ2-3|TRBV3-1/TRBV3-2
CASSLAGTTDTQYF
>TRBJ1-2|TRBV1
CTSSQDAFGSRTLANYGYTF
>TRBJ1-4|TRBV28
CASRRFGGGGRNEKLFF
>TRBJ2-2|TRBV5-6
CASSLTGQGGAGELFF
>TRBJ2-7|TRBV7-9
CASSSRLAGYEQYF
>TRBJ1-5|TRBV19
CASSTQGSNQPQHF
>TRBJ1-5|TRBV3-1/TRBV3-2
CASSQGQGRQPQHF